This TCR beta chain was recovered during a study of glioma-infiltrating T cells after dendritic cell vaccination. Overall study context: The vaccine used monocyte-derived dendritic cells pulsed overnight with autologous tumor lysate. Study-level points and caveats: No direct clonality-survival link was found; a diverse polyclonal response may matter.

With 6 bases removed from V and 7 bases from J, the gap between germline ends came to 12 bases. CDR1 and CDR2 (germline): MNHEY, SVGAGI. The CDR3 covers 13 residues. Primers: 60 V beta forward and 13 J beta reverse. Using immunoSEQ multiplex PCR, the repertoire was profiled, and TCRdb retains in-frame clones only, with some absent. The table has 30,000 to 40,000 clones, 70% to 85% seen once. Concerning this clone itself: The antigen is undetermined.

The TCR originated in a human donor with glioblastoma. The source was blood, collected before dendritic cell vaccination. This chain uses TRBV6-5 with TRBJ2-2; D is perhaps TRBD1 (5 bases). The CDR3 loop is CASRRDSFGELFF. CDR3 DNA: TGTGCCAGCAGACGCGACAGTTTCGGGGAGCTGTTTTTT.